Presented here are 16 T cell receptor beta chains from one specimen sequenced in a study of shared clonotypes between healthy human individuals (dated by TCRdb to 2020 to 2021). Libraries were constructed by the immunoSEQ multiplex PCR assay. TCRdb limited this immuneACCESS table to in-frame rearrangements with V and J called. A share of clones is missing; checked studies link under half to unresolved V genes, and the rest is unexplained. The sample yields a few hundred thousand clones; about 69% were counted once. Approximately 12% of the sample rests with the top ten. Material: memory CD4+ T cells sorted from blood. The cell subset or site label here, explained by the study, means: CD45RA-negative fraction. The receptors stem from a young man in good health.

The chain links TRBV20-1 to TRBJ2-7; D is uncertain. This CDR3 comprises 9 residues. Germline CDR1 reads DFQATT; CDR2 reads SNEGSKA (reference sequence). V was pared by 6 bases and J by 3 bases, with 3 bases between. CDR3 in amino acids: CSANYEQYF. For the CDR3, the DNA is TGCAGTGCAAACTACGAGCAGTACTTC.

The gene calls are TRBV29-1 and TRBJ2-3; no firm D call. The CDR3 contains 14 residues. CDR1 is SQVTM, CDR2 ANQGSEA, per germline. V lost 1 base, J lost 4 bases, and 12 bases lay in between. CDR3 sequence reads: CSVEGSKAPDTQYF. The CDR3 DNA follows: TGCAGCGTTGAAGGGTCCAAAGCCCCAGATACGCAGTATTTT.

This clone was detected only a few times. This chain uses TRBV9 with TRBJ2-7; D not resolved. Looked up from germline, CDR1 is SGDLS and CDR2 is YYNGEE. The CDR3 is 11 residues long. The ends were cut back, 4 bases at V and 10 bases at J, with 12 bases in the middle. The DNA of the CDR3 is TGTGCCAGCAGCCGTCGTCCTCTCCAGTACTTC. This codes for CASSRRPLQYF.

This sequence joins TRBV14 and TRBJ2-7; D uncertain. The CDR3 loop spans 12 amino acids. Trimming cost V 6 bases and J 6 bases, with 12 bases left between them. Germline V gene sequence: CDR1 SGHDN, CDR2 FVKESK. The CDR3 spells CASSPTLFEQYF. The CDR3 coding sequence is TGTGCCAGCAGTCCCACACTTTTCGAGCAGTACTTC.

V is TRBV5-1 and J is TRBJ2-7; TRBD2 matches at 9 bases. Germline V gene sequence: CDR1 SGHRS, CDR2 YFSETQ. Losses at the gene ends were 1 base for V and 4 bases for J; bases not matched to a gene: 6. There are 15 residues in the CDR3. CDR3 residues: CASSLKPSGTYEQYF. The CDR3 DNA is TGCGCCAGCAGCTTGAAACCTAGCGGGACTTACGAGCAGTACTTC.

The sample holds one count of this clone. V gene TRBV5-1 combines with J gene TRBJ2-5; 7 bases match TRBD2. Germline CDR1 reads SGHRS; CDR2 reads YFSETQ. J lost 1 base, V lost 7 bases, and 10 bases had no gene match. CDR3 length: 15 residues. CDR3: CASRDLIAGQETQYF. Written as DNA, the CDR3 is TGCGCCAGCCGCGATCTTATAGCGGGCCAAGAGACCCAGTACTTC.

The chain recombines TRBV6-5 with TRBJ1-1; tentatively, D is TRBD1 (6 bases). Germline assignment: CDR1 MNHEY and CDR2 SVGAGI. Trimming removed 6 bases at V and 0 bases at J, with 8 bases between. CDR3 length: 13 residues. The CDR3 spells CASRTGLNTEAFF. DNA for the CDR3: TGTGCCAGCAGAACAGGGTTGAACACTGAAGCTTTCTTT.

This clone has only a few counts. The chain recombines TRBV5-4 with TRBJ1-4; a possible D gene is TRBD1 (5 bases). Deletions cut 3 bases from V and 5 bases from J, with 8 bases between. The length of the CDR3 is 13 residues. Germline CDR1 and CDR2: SGHNT and YYREEE (reference sequence). For the CDR3, the DNA is TGTGCCAGCAGCTCCCGGGACAATGAAAAACTGTTTTTT. This translates into CASSSRDNEKLFF.

The V and J genes are TRBV20-1 and TRBJ2-1; D is ambiguous. Germline V gene sequence: CDR1 DFQATT, CDR2 SNEGSKA (reference sequence). The V and J ends lost 6 bases and 5 bases respectively, with 8 bases between them. The CDR3 is made up of 11 amino acids. The CDR3 reads CSASHHNEQFF. DNA for the CDR3: TGCAGTGCAAGCCACCACAATGAGCAGTTCTTC.

This chain links TRBV19 with TRBJ2-3, with D possibly matching TRBD1 (5 bases). V was trimmed by 5 bases and J by 3 bases, leaving 15 bases between them. Germline CDR1 reads LNHDA; CDR2 reads SQIVND (reference sequence). There are 15 residues in the CDR3. CDR3 region: CASSWGLGPTDTQYF. CDR3 coding DNA: TGTGCCAGTAGTTGGGGCCTAGGACCAACAGATACGCAGTATTTT.

In its sample, this clone was seen once. Other DNA sequences in the same sample also yield this CDR3. The chain is built from TRBV28 and TRBJ2-2; the D is unclear. The CDR3 length is 12 residues. Trimming took off 6 bases at V and 3 bases at J, with 5 bases between the two ends. CDR1 is MDHEN, CDR2 SYDVKM, per germline. The CDR3 region has the DNA TGTGCCAGCAGCCTTTACACCGGGGAGCTGTTTTTT. As protein: CASSLYTGELFF.

The V gene is TRBV25-1, the J gene TRBJ1-4, with unresolved D. The V and J ends lost 2 bases and 5 bases respectively, with 6 bases between them. Germline CDR1 MGHDK, CDR2 SYGVNS. There are 13 residues in the CDR3. The CDR3 DNA follows: TGTGCCAGCAGTGAACAGGCGAATGAAAAACTGTTTTTT. This sequence encodes CASSEQANEKLFF.

The chain links TRBV7-9 to TRBJ2-1; the match to TRBD1 covers 9 bases. Losses at the gene ends were 0 bases for V and 3 bases for J; bases not matched to a gene: 6. Germline-derived CDR1 and CDR2 are SEHNR and FQNEAQ (reference sequence). CDR3 size: 17 residues. CDR3 sequence reads: CASSLASQGAIYNEQFF. The CDR3 DNA follows: TGTGCCAGCAGCTTAGCGTCACAGGGGGCTATCTACAATGAGCAGTTCTTC.

This clone was seen more than once but under ten times. This rearrangement joins TRBV5-4 to TRBJ2-2; a possible D gene is TRBD1 (5 bases). The CDR3 loop spans 13 amino acids. Germline V gives CDR1 SGHNT, CDR2 YYREEE (reference sequence). V was shortened by 2 bases and J by 4 bases, with 6 bases between the two germline ends. In DNA, the CDR3 is TGTGCCAGCAGCTTTAGGGGCACCGGGGAGCTGTTTTTT. It specifies CASSFRGTGELFF. The complete variable domain, with remaining parts taken from reference TRBV5-4 and TRBJ2-2, reads ETGVTQSPTHLIKTRGQQVTLRCSSQSGHNTVSWYQQALGQGPQFIFQYYREEENGRGNFPPRFSGLQFPNYSSELNVNALELDDSALYLCASSFRGTGELFFGEGSRLTVL.

The chain is built from TRBV28 and TRBJ2-3, with 8 nucleotides matching TRBD2. V was clipped by 5 bases and J by 0 bases; unmatched bases: 4. Germline V gene lookup returns CDR1 MDHEN and CDR2 SYDVKM. The CDR3 length is 15 residues. This CDR3 reads CASSTQRGSTDTQYF. CDR3 nucleotides: TGTGCCAGCAGTACACAGCGGGGGAGCACAGATACGCAGTATTTT.

J is TRBJ2-7 and V is TRBV14, with unresolved D. V was clipped by 4 bases and J by 2 bases, with 9 bases between them. The CDR3 totals 13 residues. Germline assignment: CDR1 SGHDN and CDR2 FVKESK. CDR3 sequence reads: CASSLPSTYEQYF. Written as DNA, the CDR3 is TGTGCCAGCAGCCTTCCCTCCACCTACGAGCAGTACTTC.